The 14 T cell receptor beta chains below all came from one sample that was sequenced in a study of vaccination and CD4 T cells after COVID-19. As to time point: late sampling 161 to 241 days after vaccination in a few convalescent patients. Specified treatment: roughly ten-day PBMC culture with coronavirus spike peptide pools or control peptides (ViraFEST assay). For these TCRs, the target antigens are not known. The study sequenced cultured CD4+ T cell DNA using the Oncomine TCR Beta short-read assay. From the PCR reads, TCRdb called clonotypes with MiXCR, one entry per CDR3 protein. The repertoire holds roughly 15,000 distinct CDR3 sequences, with around 50% as singletons. The material was CD4+ T cells from blood, cultured in vitro, obtained about 7 months after SARS-CoV-2 vaccination. The origin of the receptors is a human donor who had recovered from COVID-19.

The table lists this clonotype with a few counts. The chain recombines TRBV19 with TRBJ1-5; D unresolved. Trimming shortened V by 3 bases and J by 5 bases, and 8 bases separated the two germline ends. From germline, CDR1 is LNHDA and CDR2 SQIVND (reference sequence). The CDR3 extends over 13 amino acids. CDR3 nucleotide sequence: TGTGCCAGTAGTATTGGCGGCTATCAGCCCCAGCATTTT. Translated, it gives CASSIGGYQPQHF. Together with reference TRBV19 and TRBJ1-5, the CDR3 gives the full variable domain: DGGITQSPKYLFRKEGQNVTLSCEQNLNHDAMYWYRQDPGQGLRLIYYSQIVNDFQKGDIAEGYSVSREKKESFPLTVTSAQKNPTAFYLCASSIGGYQPQHFGDGTRLSIL.

The chain combines TRBV7-3 with TRBJ2-2; D ambiguous. The CDR3 sequence is 15 residues long. V was shortened by 5 bases and J by 1 base, with 11 bases between the two germline ends. Germline CDR1 SGHTA, CDR2 FQGTGA. The CDR3 sequence: CASSTRLGNTGELFF. The CDR3 DNA reads TGTGCCAGCAGCACCCGACTGGGGAACACCGGGGAGCTGTTTTTT. Full variable domain (remainder filled in from reference TRBV7-3 and TRBJ2-2): GAGVSQTPSNKVTEKGKYVELRCDPISGHTALYWYRQSLGQGPEFLIYFQGTGAADDSGLPNDRFFAVRPEGSVSTLKIQRTERGDSAVYLCASSTRLGNTGELFFGEGSRLTVL.

The V and J genes are TRBV11-3 and TRBJ2-1, with TRBD1 as a possible D gene (6 bases). The J call is in doubt because the DNA end fits TRBJ2-7 better. Germline V gives CDR1 SGHNT, CDR2 YENEEA. The CDR3 has 13 amino acids. CDR3 in DNA: TGTGCCAGCAGCTTAGGACAGGAGTACGAGCAGTACTTC. Protein sequence: CASSLGQEYEQYF.

The CDR3: CSVSRDGLARTQYF. The CDR3 coding sequence is TGCAGCGTTTCCCGGGACGGCCTTGCCCGGACCCAGTACTTC. This chain uses TRBV29-1 with TRBJ2-5; either TRBD1 or TRBD2 may fit D (5 bases each). Per the germline V gene, CDR1 is SQVTM and CDR2 is ANQGSEA. CDR3 length: 14 amino acids. V was trimmed by 5 bases and J by 7 bases, leaving 20 bases between them.

The gene calls are TRBV20-1 and TRBJ2-1; perhaps TRBD2 as D (5 bases). The CDR3 loop spans 16 amino acids. V lost 0 bases to trimming and J lost 4 bases, with 16 bases between them. Germline lookup yields CDR1 DFQATT and CDR2 SNEGSKA (reference sequence). The CDR3 DNA reads TGCAGTGCTAGAGACCGGACGGGAAGTAGGTACAATGAGCAGTTCTTC. Residues: CSARDRTGSRYNEQFF.

This clonotype was seen more than once but under ten times. The chain joins TRBV20-1 to TRBJ1-2; D call uncertain. The CDR3 covers 14 residues. Germline-derived CDR1 and CDR2 are DFQATT and SNEGSKA (reference sequence). The V gene lost 3 bases and the J gene lost 4 bases, with 15 bases spanning the gap. CDR3 DNA sequence: TGCAGTGCTAGTCCCTCGCGAGACATCTATGGCTACACCTTC. Translation gives CSASPSRDIYGYTF.

This clonotype was recorded a few times. The chain is built from TRBV2 and TRBJ1-5; D remains ambiguous. CDR1 is SNHLY, CDR2 FYNNEI, per germline. V dropped 5 bases and J dropped 1 base, with 9 bases sitting between them. CDR3 size: 14 residues. CDR3 sequence (DNA): TGTGCCAGCAGTTGGACTACCAGCAATCAGCCCCAGCATTTT. It specifies CASSWTTSNQPQHF.

V and J are TRBV7-2 and TRBJ2-3; the D is unclear. V was trimmed by 7 bases and J by 1 base, leaving 12 bases between them. Germline loops: CDR1 SGHTA, CDR2 FQGNSA. The CDR3 totals 14 residues. The DNA for the CDR3 is TGTGCCAGCACCCTAGATGGGGGCACAGATACGCAGTATTTT. It yields the protein CASTLDGGTDTQYF.

This clonotype was counted between two and nine times. This chain joins TRBV7-9 and TRBJ2-1; 10 bases fit TRBD2. This CDR3 spans 14 amino acids. Trimming cost V 3 bases and J 7 bases; bases outside gene matches: 3. Germline values: CDR1 SEHNR, CDR2 FQNEAQ (reference sequence). The CDR3, as DNA: TGTGCCAGCAGCTTCCTAGCGGGAGTAAATGAGCAGTTCTTC. As protein: CASSFLAGVNEQFF.

V gene TRBV6-5 combines with J gene TRBJ2-3; perhaps TRBD1 as D (5 bases). The V end lost 3 bases, the J end lost 3 bases, and 16 bases lay between the germline ends. Looked up from germline, CDR1 is MNHEY and CDR2 is SVGAGI. This CDR3 is built from 16 residues. CDR3 amino acids: CASSYGAGLGTDTQYF. Here the CDR3 DNA reads TGTGCCAGCAGTTATGGGGCAGGGTTGGGTACAGATACGCAGTATTTT.

The chain combines TRBV7-9 with TRBJ2-3, with 13 bases lining up with TRBD2. The CDR3 consists of 16 residues. Germline V gene lookup returns CDR1 SEHNR and CDR2 FQNEAQ (reference sequence). Trimming cost V 5 bases and J 1 base; bases outside gene matches: 3. CDR3 in amino acids: CASSRGLAGGTDTQYF. The CDR3 DNA reads as TGTGCCAGCAGCCGCGGACTAGCGGGGGGCACAGATACGCAGTATTTT.

The genes are TRBV16 and TRBJ1-2; 8 nucleotides agree with TRBD1. The V segment lost 1 base and the J segment 2 bases; nucleotides outside the gene matches: 6. Germline CDR1 is KGHSY and CDR2 is FQNENV. The CDR3 extends over 16 amino acids. CDR3 in amino acids: CASSQWGTGLNYGYTF. The CDR3 coding sequence is TGTGCCAGCAGCCAATGGGGGACAGGATTAAACTATGGCTACACCTTC.

This chain uses TRBV19 with TRBJ2-7, with unresolved D. Germline assignment: CDR1 LNHDA and CDR2 SQIVND (reference sequence). There are 13 residues in the CDR3. V gave up 6 bases and J gave up 5 bases, with 14 bases separating them. CDR3 region: CASRASGANEQYF. The CDR3 DNA sequence: TGTGCCAGTAGAGCCTCTGGAGCAAACGAGCAGTACTTC.

This clonotype was seen a handful of times. The gene calls are TRBV19 and TRBJ1-6; no clear D. V was cut by 3 bases and J by 9 bases, with 9 bases left in between. Germline loops: CDR1 LNHDA, CDR2 SQIVND (reference sequence). The CDR3 is 13 amino acids. The CDR3 is CASSINPGSPLHF. CDR3 bases: TGTGCCAGTAGTATTAACCCGGGTTCACCCCTCCACTTT.